The sequence of this T cell receptor beta chain was determined in a study of spatial heterogeneity in lung cancer. General study findings and limits: Counts that tracked tumor mutation counts were those of expanded intratumoral alpha and beta TCRs.

The CDR3 is 12 amino acids. Germline CDR1 is WSHSY and CDR2 is SAAADI. Trimming took off 1 base at V and 7 bases at J, with 8 bases between the two ends. TCR cDNA molecules each carried a unique molecular identifier. MiXCR was run by TCRdb on the 5' RACE reads, yielding one entry per CDR3 protein. The data hold more than 15,000 distinct CDR3 sequences, with approximately 6.2% observed a single time. Time point described: sample taken at primary tumor resection. Patients with untreated early-stage non-small cell lung cancer, numbering 72, were the donors. Sequencing of whole RNA from tumor, nontumor lung or frozen PBMC involved no sorting. This clonotype showed up many times. The antigen is undetermined.

Material: lung tumor tissue, obtained at surgery. This TCR was sampled from a male donor with early-stage non-small cell lung cancer. This chain uses TRBV10-2 with TRBJ2-7; D is unresolved. The CDR3 DNA reads as TGCGCCAGCAGTGAGTACAGTCGAGAGCAGTACTTC. This codes for CASSEYSREQYF.